In its sample, the clone carrying this T cell receptor (beta chain) was seen a few times. Each CDR3 protein is one row after TCRdb ran MiXCR on the 5' RACE reads. The repertoire holds approximately 58,000 distinct CDR3 sequences, with 9.5% to 15% as singletons. This sample is part of a study of early T cells in non-severe SARS-CoV-2 infection. Germline CDR1 reads SNHLY; CDR2 reads FYNNEI. Between the trimmed V and J ends, which lost 7 bases and 5 bases, there was a span of 12 bases. CDR3 length: 13 residues. The sample here was whole blood, taken at baseline. The gene calls are TRBV2 and TRBJ1-5, with D unresolved. The TCR sequence derives from an adult who was a healthcare worker with PCR-confirmed SARS-CoV-2 infection or an uninfected control (not recorded which). CDR3 in DNA: TGTGCCAGCACCGAAGGGCGGTATCAGCCCCAGCATTTT. It translates to CASTEGRYQPQHF.